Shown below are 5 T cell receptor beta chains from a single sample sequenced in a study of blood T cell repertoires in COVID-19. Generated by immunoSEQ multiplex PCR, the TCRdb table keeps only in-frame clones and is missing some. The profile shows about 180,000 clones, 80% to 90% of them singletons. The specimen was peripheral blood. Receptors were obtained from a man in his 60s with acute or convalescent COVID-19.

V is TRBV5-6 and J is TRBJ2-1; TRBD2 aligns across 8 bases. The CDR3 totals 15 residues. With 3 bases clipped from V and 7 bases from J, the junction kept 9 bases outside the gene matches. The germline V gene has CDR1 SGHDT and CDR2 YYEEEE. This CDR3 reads CASSSLAGVRNEQFF. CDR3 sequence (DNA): TGTGCCAGCAGCTCCCTAGCGGGCGTCAGGAATGAGCAGTTCTTC.

The CDR3 loop is CATSPGHPNTEAFF. CDR3 DNA sequence: TGTGCCACCAGCCCAGGGCACCCGAACACTGAAGCTTTCTTT. The chain uses TRBV15 and TRBJ1-1, with D perhaps matching TRBD1 (5 bases). Germline loops: CDR1 LNHNV, CDR2 YYDKDF (reference sequence). CDR3 length: 14 residues. The germline V and J ends were trimmed by 5 bases and 1 base, with 11 bases remaining between them.

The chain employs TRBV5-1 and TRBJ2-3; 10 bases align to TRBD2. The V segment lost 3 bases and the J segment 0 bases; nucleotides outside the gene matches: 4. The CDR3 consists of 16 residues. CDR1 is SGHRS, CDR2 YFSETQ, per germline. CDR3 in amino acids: CASSSGLAASTDTQYF. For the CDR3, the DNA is TGCGCCAGCAGCTCCGGACTAGCGGCTAGCACAGATACGCAGTATTTT.

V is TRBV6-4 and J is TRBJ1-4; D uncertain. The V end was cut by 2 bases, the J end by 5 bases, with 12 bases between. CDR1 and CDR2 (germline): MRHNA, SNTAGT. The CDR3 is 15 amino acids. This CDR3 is CASSDVIVENEKLFF. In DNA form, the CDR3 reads TGTGCCAGCAGTGACGTGATAGTCGAGAATGAAAAACTGTTTTTT.

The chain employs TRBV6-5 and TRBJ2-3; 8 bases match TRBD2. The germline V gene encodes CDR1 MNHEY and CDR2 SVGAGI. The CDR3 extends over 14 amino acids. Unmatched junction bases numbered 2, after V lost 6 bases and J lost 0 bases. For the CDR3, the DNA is TGTGCCAGCAGCGGACTAGCAAGCACAGATACGCAGTATTTT. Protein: CASSGLASTDTQYF.